This T cell receptor beta chain was observed in a study of blood T cell repertoires in COVID-19 (dated by TCRdb to about 2020). Describing the broader study: Samples from collaborators originated in the United States, Italy and Spain and spanned both the acute and convalescent phases of COVID-19. The material from the prospective study consisted of cDNA or gDNA derived from T cells, B-cell-depleted T cells, or PBMCs. Subjects who had been exposed to COVID-19, were actively infected with it, or had recovered from it provided the deeply sampled blood TCRbeta repertoires that made up the dataset. A freely available public database, intended as a resource for researchers studying the immune response to SARS-CoV-2, is where the repertoires were released. The samples were drawn from the first 160 participants of the ongoing ImmuneRACE study and from over 950 subjects provided by 6 global collaborators. The sample metadata nearly always contained a de-identified subject ID, COVID-19 status, age in years and sex. Where HLA class I and class II types were available, the types were taken from metadata supplied by the sample provider, not from assay-based typing.

The germline V gene encodes CDR1 MGHRA and CDR2 YSYEKL. CDR3 length: 22 amino acids, cysteine to phenylalanine. The CDR3 DNA has 66 bases and is translated from base 1. V lost 5 bases and J lost 0 bases, and the count of bases not matched to a germline gene is 22. As concerns this clone: Its antigen is currently not known. Qualities for individual bases were not recorded, and no much larger clone is one base off.

TCRbeta CDR3 regions were amplified from genomic DNA by means of the immunoSEQ Assay, a bias-controlled multiplex PCR. Under the source paper's analysis protocol: Within the assay, amplification of reference gene primers was used to estimate how many nucleated cells each sample contained. Sequence reads were collapsed and filtered to measure the absolute abundance of every unique TCRbeta CDR3 rearrangement. For each sample, productive Simpson clonality was calculated as the square root of Simpson's diversity index across productive rearrangements. The clones in this table, taken by TCRdb from immuneACCESS, are in-frame only. Not every clone is retained; where verified, under half of the shortfall comes from an unresolved V gene, and the cause of the rest is unknown. The D gene and trimming were derived from the DNA, and the V and J assignments and clone size from that table. This sample holds approximately 210,000 clones; roughly 90% were observed only once. The ten top clones hold about 8.1% of the sample.

Participants in the prospective study were enrolled through a virtual design, were aged about 18 to 100 years, and lived in roughly 25 United States geographic areas. In the prospective study, participants were assigned to cohorts based on the clinical history participants reported in a screening survey and a study questionnaire. Recovered participants in ImmuneRACE Cohort 3 were defined as having two consecutive negative NP/OP PCR tests, clearance from a healthcare professional, or resolution of symptoms. Each participant in the prospective study had whole blood, serum and a nasopharyngeal or oropharyngeal swab collected by mobile phlebotomists. Additional blood draws and questionnaires over an approximately 2-month period could optionally be provided by prospective study participants. Prospective study blood samples were shipped either frozen or at room temperature before DNA extraction. What the authors observed across the whole study: Clinical and demographic metadata were provided uncurated, with the amount varying by source and participant.

The clonotype originates from a young woman who had recovered from COVID-19. The sequence joins TRBV4-1 to TRBJ1-4; the junction holds 9 bases that match TRBD1. The sequenced sample consisted of PBMCs or T cells enriched from blood (not recorded which). The nucleotides read TGCGCCAGCAGCACACCGGGACAGGGATTGGGGCCCACCCTGGCAACTAATGAAAAACTGTTTTTT. Its translation is CASSTPGQGLGPTLATNEKLFF.